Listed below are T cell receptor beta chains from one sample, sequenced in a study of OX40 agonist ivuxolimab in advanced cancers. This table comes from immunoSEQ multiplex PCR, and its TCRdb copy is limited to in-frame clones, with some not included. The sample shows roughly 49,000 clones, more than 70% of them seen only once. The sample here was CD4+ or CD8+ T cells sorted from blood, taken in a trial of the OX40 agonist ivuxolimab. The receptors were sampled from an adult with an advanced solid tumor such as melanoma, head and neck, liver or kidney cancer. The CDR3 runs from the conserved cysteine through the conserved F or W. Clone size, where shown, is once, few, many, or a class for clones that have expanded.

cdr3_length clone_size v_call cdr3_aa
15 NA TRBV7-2 CASSLVGGPGNTIYF
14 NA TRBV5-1 CASSTGGAGETQYF
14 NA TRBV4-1 CASSPTQGIQPQHF
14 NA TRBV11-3 CASSLASSTDTQYF
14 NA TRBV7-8 CASSVIGGQSEAFF
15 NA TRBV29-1 CSVGPGTGQGNEQFF
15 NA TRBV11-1 CASSPNSQPNNEQFF
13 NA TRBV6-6 CASRKDGPNKAFF
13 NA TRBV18 CASSPGQQYEQYF
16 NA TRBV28 CASSFPGAQSNQPQHF
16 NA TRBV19 CASSISGASYNSPLHF
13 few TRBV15 CATSEYSYNEQFF
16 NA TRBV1 CTSSRMAGGSTDTQYF
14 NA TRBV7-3 CASSSGQGADTQYF
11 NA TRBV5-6 CASSFSSEAFF
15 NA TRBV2 CASSEAEGYTGELFF
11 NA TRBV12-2 CASRLTGELFF
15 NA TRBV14 CASSQNRGGMETQYF
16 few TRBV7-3 CASSLPGTGGLGAQHF
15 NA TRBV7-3 CASSRQGSRADTQYF
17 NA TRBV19 CASSGGEAGVRTGELFF
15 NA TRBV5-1 CASSLGVANTGELFF
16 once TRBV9 CASSTPGFGGVNEQYF
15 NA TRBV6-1 CASSAKGGLVHEQFF